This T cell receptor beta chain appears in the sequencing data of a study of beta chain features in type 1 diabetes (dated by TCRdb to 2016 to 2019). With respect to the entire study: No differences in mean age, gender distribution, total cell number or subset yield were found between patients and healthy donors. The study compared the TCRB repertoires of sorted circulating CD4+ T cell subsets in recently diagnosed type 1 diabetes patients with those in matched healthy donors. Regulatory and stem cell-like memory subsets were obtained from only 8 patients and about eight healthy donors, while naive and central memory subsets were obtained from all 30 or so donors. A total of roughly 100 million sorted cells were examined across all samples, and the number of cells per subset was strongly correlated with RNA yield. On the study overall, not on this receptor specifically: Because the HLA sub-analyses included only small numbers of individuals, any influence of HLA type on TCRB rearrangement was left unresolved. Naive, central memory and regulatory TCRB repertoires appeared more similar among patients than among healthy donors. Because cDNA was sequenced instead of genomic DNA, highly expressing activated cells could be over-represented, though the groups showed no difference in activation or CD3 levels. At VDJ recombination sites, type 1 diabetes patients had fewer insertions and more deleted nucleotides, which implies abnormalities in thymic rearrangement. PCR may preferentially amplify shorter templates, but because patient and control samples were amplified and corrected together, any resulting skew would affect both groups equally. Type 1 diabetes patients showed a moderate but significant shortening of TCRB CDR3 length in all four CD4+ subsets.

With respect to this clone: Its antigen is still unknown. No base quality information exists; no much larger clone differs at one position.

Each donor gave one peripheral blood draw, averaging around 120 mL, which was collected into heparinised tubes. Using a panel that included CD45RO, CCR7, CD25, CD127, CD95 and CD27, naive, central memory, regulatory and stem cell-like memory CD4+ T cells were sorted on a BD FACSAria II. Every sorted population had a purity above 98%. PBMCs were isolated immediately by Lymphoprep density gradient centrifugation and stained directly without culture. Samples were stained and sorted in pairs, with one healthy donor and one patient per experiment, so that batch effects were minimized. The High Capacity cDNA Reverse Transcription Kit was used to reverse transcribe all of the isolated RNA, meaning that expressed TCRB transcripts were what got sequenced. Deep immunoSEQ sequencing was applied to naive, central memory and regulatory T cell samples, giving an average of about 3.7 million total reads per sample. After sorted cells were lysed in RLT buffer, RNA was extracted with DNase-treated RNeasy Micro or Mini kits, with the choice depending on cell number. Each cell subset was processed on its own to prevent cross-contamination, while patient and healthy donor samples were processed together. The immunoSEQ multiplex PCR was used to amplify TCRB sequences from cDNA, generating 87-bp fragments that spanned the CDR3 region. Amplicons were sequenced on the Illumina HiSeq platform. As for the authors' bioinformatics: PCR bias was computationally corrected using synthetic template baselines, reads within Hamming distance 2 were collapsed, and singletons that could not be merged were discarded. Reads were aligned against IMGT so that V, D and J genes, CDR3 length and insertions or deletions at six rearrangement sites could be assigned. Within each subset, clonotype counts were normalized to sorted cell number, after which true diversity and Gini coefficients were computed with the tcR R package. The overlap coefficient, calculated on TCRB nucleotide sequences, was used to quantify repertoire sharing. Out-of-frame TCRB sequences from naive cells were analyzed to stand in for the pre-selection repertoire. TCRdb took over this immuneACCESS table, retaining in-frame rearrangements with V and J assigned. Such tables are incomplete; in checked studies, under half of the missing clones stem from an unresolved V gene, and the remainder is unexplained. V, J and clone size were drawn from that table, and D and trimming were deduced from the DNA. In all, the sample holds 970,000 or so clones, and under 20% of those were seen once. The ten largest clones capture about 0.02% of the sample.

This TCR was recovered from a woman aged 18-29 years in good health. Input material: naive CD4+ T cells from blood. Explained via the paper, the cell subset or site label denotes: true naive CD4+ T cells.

The DNA sequence reads TGTGCCAGCTCACCACCGGGACTAGCCCAAGAGACCCAGTACTTC. It translates as CASSPPGLAQETQYF. The chain couples TRBV18 to TRBJ2-5; TRBD2 agrees with 9 junctional bases. V loses 0 bases at its end and J loses 1 base; junction bases beyond the gene matches: 0. The CDR3 runs 15 residues from the cysteine to the phenylalanine. Kept here is only the CDR3 DNA, which spans 45 bases and is read in frame from base 1. Looking up the germline V gene yields CDR1 KGHSH and CDR2 LQKENI. Reference TRBV18 and TRBJ2-5 proteins supply the regions before and after the CDR3; the full variable domain is: NAGVMQNPRHLVRRRGQEARLRCSPMKGHSHVYWYRQLPEEGLKFMVYLQKENIIDESGMPKERFSAEFPKEGPSILRIQQVVRGDSAAYFCASSPPGLAQETQYFGPGTRLLVL.